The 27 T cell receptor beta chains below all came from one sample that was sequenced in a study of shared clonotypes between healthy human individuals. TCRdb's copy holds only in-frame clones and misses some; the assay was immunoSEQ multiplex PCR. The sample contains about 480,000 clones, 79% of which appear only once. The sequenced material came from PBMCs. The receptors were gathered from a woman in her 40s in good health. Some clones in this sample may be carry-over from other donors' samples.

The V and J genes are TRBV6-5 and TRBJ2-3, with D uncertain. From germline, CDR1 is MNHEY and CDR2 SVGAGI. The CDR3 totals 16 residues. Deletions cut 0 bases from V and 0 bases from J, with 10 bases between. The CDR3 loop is CASSYSVGASTDTQYF. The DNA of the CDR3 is TGTGCCAGCAGTTACTCGGTCGGAGCGAGCACAGATACGCAGTATTTT.

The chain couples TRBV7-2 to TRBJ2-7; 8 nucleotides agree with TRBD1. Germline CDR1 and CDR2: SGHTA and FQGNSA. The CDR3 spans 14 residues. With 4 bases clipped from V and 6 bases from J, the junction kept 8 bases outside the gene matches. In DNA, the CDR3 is TGTGCCAGCAGCTCCCAGGGGGCCGTGAGCGAGCAGTACTTC. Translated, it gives CASSSQGAVSEQYF.

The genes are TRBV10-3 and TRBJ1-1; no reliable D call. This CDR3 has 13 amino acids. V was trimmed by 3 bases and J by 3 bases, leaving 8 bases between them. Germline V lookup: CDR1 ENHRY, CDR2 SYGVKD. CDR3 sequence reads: CAISDFGDTEAFF. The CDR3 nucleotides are TGTGCCATCAGTGATTTCGGGGACACTGAAGCTTTCTTT.

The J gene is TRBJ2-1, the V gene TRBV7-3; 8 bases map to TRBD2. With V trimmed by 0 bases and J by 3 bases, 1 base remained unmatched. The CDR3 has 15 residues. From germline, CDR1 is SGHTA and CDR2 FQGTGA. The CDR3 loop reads CASSLTLAGYNEQFF. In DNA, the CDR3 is TGTGCCAGCAGCTTAACTCTAGCGGGCTACAATGAGCAGTTCTTC.

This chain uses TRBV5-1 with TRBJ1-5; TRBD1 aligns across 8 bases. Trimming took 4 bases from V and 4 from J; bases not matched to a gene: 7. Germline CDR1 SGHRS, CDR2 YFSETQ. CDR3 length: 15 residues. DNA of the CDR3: TGCGCCAGCAGCGCAGGGACAGGTGGTAATCAGCCCCAGCATTTT. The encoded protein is CASSAGTGGNQPQHF.

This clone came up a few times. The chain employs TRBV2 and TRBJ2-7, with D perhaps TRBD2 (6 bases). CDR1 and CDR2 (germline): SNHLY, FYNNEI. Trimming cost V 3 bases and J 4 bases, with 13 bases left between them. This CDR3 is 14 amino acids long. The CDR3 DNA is TGTGCCAGCAGTGAGGGGGGTTATGAGTACGAGCAGTACTTC. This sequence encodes CASSEGGYEYEQYF.

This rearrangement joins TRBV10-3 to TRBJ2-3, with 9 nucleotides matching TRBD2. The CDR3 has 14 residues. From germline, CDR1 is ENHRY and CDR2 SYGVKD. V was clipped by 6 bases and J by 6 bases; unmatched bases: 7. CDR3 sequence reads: CAIRAGGSQDTQYF. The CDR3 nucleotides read TGTGCCATCAGGGCGGGAGGGTCACAGGATACGCAGTATTTT.

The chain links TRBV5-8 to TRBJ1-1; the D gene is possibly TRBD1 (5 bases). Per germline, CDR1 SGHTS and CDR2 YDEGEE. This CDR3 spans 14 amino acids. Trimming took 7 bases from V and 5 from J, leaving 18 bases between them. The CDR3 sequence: CASASVGRDTEAFF. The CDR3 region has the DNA TGTGCCAGCGCCTCGGTGGGGCGGGATACTGAAGCTTTCTTT.

For the CDR3, the DNA is TGTGCCAGCAGCTCACACAGGCGCGGGGAGCTGTTTTTT. This gives the protein CASSSHRRGELFF. V and J are TRBV7-2 and TRBJ2-2; D possibly corresponds to TRBD1 (5 bases). The CDR3 consists of 13 residues. Germline CDR1 reads SGHTA; CDR2 reads FQGNSA. V lost 4 bases, J lost 7 bases, and 10 bases lay in between.

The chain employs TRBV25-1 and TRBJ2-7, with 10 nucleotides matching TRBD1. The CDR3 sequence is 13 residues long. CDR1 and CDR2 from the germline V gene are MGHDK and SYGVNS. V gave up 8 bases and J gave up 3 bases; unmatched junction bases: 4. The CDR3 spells CASAGTGDYEQYF. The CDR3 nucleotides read TGTGCCAGCGCCGGGACAGGGGACTACGAGCAGTACTTC.

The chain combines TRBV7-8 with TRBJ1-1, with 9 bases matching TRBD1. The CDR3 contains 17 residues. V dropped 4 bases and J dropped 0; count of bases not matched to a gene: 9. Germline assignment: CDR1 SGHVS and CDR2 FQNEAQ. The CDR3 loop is CASSSVPGQGMNTEAFF. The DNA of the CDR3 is TGTGCCAGCAGCTCCGTCCCGGGACAGGGAATGAACACTGAAGCTTTCTTT.

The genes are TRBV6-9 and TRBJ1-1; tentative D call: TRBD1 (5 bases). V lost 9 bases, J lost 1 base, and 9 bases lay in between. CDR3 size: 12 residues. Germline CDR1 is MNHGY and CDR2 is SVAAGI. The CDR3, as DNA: TGTGCCAGGGGGGGGGAGAACACTGAAGCTTTCTTT. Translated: CARGGENTEAFF.

The CDR3 DNA reads TGTGCCAGCAGCTCCCAGGGGGCCCCCACAGATACGCAGTATTTT. Translation: CASSSQGAPTDTQYF. V gene TRBV5-8 combines with J gene TRBJ2-3, with 8 bases matching TRBD1. V lost 3 bases to trimming and J lost 2 bases; unmatched junction nucleotides: 5. CDR1 SGHTS and CDR2 YDEGEE come from the germline V gene. The CDR3 extends over 15 amino acids.

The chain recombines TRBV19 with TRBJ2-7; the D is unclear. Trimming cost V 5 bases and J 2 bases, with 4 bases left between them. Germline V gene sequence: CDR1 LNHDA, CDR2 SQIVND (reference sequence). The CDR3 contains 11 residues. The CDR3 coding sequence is TGTGCCAGTAGTGGTCCCTACGAGCAGTACTTC. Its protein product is CASSGPYEQYF.

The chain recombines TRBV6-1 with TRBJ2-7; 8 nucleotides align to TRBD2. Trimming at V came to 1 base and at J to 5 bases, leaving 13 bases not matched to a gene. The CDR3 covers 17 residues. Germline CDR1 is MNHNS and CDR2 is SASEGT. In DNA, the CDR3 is TGTGCCAGCAGTGAAGTGTTGGCGGGGGGTAAATTGGACGAGCAGTACTTC. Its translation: CASSEVLAGGKLDEQYF.

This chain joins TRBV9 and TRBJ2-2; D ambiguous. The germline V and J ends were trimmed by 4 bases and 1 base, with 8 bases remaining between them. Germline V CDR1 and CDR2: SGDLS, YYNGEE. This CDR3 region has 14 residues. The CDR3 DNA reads TGTGCCAGCAGCACACACAGGAACACCGGGGAGCTGTTTTTT. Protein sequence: CASSTHRNTGELFF.

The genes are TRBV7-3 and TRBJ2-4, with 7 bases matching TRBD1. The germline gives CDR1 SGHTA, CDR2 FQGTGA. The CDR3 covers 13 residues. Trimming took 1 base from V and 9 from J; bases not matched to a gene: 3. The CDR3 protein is CASSLIRDSIQYF. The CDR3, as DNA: TGTGCCAGCAGCTTAATAAGGGACAGCATTCAGTACTTC.

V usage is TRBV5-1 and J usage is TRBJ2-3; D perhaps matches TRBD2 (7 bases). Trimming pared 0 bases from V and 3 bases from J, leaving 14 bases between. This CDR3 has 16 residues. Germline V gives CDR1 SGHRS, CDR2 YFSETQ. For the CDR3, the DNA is TGCGCCAGCAGCTTGGATGGCGGGGGCAATACAGATACGCAGTATTTT. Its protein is CASSLDGGGNTDTQYF. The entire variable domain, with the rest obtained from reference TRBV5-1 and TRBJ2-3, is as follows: KAGVTQTPRYLIKTRGQQVTLSCSPISGHRSVSWYQQTPGQGLQFLFEYFSETQRNKGNFPGRFSGRQFSNSRSEMNVSTLELGDSALYLCASSLDGGGNTDTQYFGPGTRLTVL.

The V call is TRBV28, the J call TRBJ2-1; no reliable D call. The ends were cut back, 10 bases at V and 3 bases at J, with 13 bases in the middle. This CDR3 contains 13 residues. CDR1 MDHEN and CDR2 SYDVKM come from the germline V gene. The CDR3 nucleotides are TGTGCCACCCTACTCGACGGCTACAATGAGCAGTTCTTC. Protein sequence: CATLLDGYNEQFF.

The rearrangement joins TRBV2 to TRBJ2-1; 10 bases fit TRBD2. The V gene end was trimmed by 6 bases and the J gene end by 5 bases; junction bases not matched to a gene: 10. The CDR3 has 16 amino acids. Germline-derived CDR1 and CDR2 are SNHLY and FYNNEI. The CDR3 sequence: CASRDWALAGDNEQFF. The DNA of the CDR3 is TGTGCCAGCAGGGACTGGGCGCTAGCGGGGGACAATGAGCAGTTCTTC. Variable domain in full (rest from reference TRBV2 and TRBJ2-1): EPEVTQTPSHQVTQMGQEVILRCVPISNHLYFYWYRQILGQKVEFLVSFYNNEISEKSEIFDDQFSVERPDGSNFTLKIRSTKLEDSAMYFCASRDWALAGDNEQFFGPGTRLTVL.

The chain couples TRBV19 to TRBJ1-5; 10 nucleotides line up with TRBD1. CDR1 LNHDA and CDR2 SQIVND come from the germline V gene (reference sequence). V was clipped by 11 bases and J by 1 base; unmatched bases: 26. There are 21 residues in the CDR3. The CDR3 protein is CACTGYREGDRGLRSNQPQHF. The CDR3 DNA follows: TGTGCCTGTACAGGGTACCGAGAAGGTGACAGGGGGCTCAGGAGCAATCAGCCCCAGCATTTT.

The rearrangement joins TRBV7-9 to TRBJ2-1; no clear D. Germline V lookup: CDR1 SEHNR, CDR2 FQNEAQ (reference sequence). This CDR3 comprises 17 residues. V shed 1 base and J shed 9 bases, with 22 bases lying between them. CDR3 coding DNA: TGTGCCAGCAGCTTAGTCGGAAGTTTAGGCCCTCAAGGTGAGCAGTTCTTC. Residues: CASSLVGSLGPQGEQFF.

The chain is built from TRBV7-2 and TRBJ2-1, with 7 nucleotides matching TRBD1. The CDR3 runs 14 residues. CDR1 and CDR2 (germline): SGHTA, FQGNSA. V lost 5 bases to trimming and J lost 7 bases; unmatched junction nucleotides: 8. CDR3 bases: TGTGCCAGCAGCCCACAGGGGATTTGGAATGAGCAGTTCTTC. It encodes CASSPQGIWNEQFF.

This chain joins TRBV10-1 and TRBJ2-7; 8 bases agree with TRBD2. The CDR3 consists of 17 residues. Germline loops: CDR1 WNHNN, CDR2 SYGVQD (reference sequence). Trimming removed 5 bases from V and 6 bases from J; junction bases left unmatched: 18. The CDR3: CASSRGPGISRGAEQYF. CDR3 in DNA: TGCGCCAGCAGTCGGGGACCCGGGATCTCGCGGGGGGCCGAGCAGTACTTC.

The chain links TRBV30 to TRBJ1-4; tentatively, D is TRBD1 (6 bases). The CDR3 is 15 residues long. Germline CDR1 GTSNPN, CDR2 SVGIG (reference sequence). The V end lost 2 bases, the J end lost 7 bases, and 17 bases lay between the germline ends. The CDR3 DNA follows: TGTGCCTGGAGTCGAGGGGGTGGAGGTGGTGAAAAACTGTTTTTT. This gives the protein CAWSRGGGGGEKLFF.

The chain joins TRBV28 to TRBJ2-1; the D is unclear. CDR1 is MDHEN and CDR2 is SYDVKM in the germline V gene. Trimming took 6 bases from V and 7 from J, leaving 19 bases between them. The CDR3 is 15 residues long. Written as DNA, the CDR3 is TGTGCCAGCAGCCCCCCCGGAACCCAGGCGAATGAGCAGTTCTTC. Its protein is CASSPPGTQANEQFF.

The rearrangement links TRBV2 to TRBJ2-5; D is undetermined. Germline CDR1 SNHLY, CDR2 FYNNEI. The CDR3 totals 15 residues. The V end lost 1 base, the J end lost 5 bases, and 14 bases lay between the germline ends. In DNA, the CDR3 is TGTGCCAGCAGTGAAGGCGGCAGACCCTGGGAGACCCAGTACTTC. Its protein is CASSEGGRPWETQYF.